A single sample is the source of the 14 T cell receptor beta chains below, sequenced in a study of T cell responses to AZD1222 COVID-19 vaccine. Using immunoSEQ multiplex PCR, the repertoire was profiled, and TCRdb retains in-frame clones only, with some absent. The profile shows roughly 120,000 clones, over 85% of them singletons. This material consisted of peripheral blood, taken on day 0 of AZD1222 vaccination. The receptors derive from an adult in good health.

The chain has TRBV5-8 and TRBJ1-5; no reliable D call. Deletions cut 2 bases from V and 0 bases from J, with 0 bases between. Germline loops: CDR1 SGHTS, CDR2 YDEGEE. This CDR3 is built from 12 residues. CDR3 in amino acids: CASSFSNQPQHF. The DNA for the CDR3 is TGTGCCAGCAGCTTTAGCAATCAGCCCCAGCATTTT.

CDR3 DNA: TGTGCCACCAGCAGAGGTCCGGGACAGGGTGAGACCCAGTACTTC. It translates to CATSRGPGQGETQYF. The rearrangement uses TRBV15 and TRBJ2-5, with 9 bases lining up with TRBD1. J lost 5 bases, V lost 1 base, and 5 bases had no gene match. The CDR3 totals 15 residues. CDR1 and CDR2 (germline): LNHNV, YYDKDF (reference sequence).

V usage is TRBV12-3 or TRBV12-4 and J usage is TRBJ2-1; tentatively, D is TRBD2 (6 bases). Trimming pared 8 bases from V and 4 bases from J, leaving 12 bases between. The CDR3 covers 13 residues. The CDR3 DNA is TGTGCCAGCCGATCCGGGACTTACAATGAGCAGTTCTTC. This codes for CASRSGTYNEQFF.

This chain uses TRBV15 with TRBJ2-5, with D perhaps TRBD2 (6 bases). Germline lookup yields CDR1 LNHNV and CDR2 YYDKDF (reference sequence). The CDR3 consists of 12 residues. Trimming removed 3 bases at V and 7 bases at J, with 9 bases between. In DNA form, the CDR3 reads TGTGCCACCAGCAGCCCCGGGGGGACCCAGTACTTC. Its translation is CATSSPGGTQYF.

The rearrangement joins TRBV29-1 to TRBJ2-2; TRBD1 aligns across 7 bases. This CDR3 is 13 amino acids long. The germline V gene has CDR1 SQVTM and CDR2 ANQGSEA. With 6 bases clipped from V and 3 bases from J, the junction kept 4 bases outside the gene matches. This chain's CDR3 is CSVATGDTGELFF. The CDR3 DNA reads TGCAGCGTAGCTACAGGGGACACCGGGGAGCTGTTTTTT.

This rearrangement joins TRBV7-9 to TRBJ2-2; 9 bases map to TRBD2. This CDR3 has 16 residues. In germline, CDR1 is SEHNR, CDR2 FQNEAQ (reference sequence). With 0 bases clipped from V and 1 base from J, the junction kept 0 bases outside the gene matches. The CDR3 sequence is CASSLALAGNTGELFF. Here the CDR3 DNA reads TGTGCCAGCAGCTTAGCACTAGCGGGGAACACCGGGGAGCTGTTTTTT.

CDR3 loop: CASSPVESGYAFF. The CDR3 DNA is TGTGCCAGCTCACCAGTCGAGTCCGGGTATGCTTTCTTT. The chain has TRBV18 and TRBJ1-1; no clear D gene. Germline CDR1 KGHSH, CDR2 LQKENI. The ends were cut back, 2 bases at V and 11 bases at J, with 15 bases in the middle. The CDR3 runs 13 residues.

The chain combines TRBV30 with TRBJ1-6; 9 bases align to TRBD1. Losses at the gene ends were 4 bases for V and 7 bases for J; bases not matched to a gene: 8. This CDR3 is 15 amino acids long. CDR1 and CDR2 from the germline V gene are GTSNPN and SVGIG (reference sequence). CDR3 region: CAWTLGGTGNSPLHF. The CDR3 DNA is TGTGCCTGGACCCTAGGGGGGACAGGGAATTCACCCCTCCACTTT.

The V and J genes are TRBV7-9 and TRBJ2-1; D call uncertain. This CDR3 comprises 13 residues. Trimming stripped 1 base from V and 9 bases from J, with 10 bases between. Germline loops: CDR1 SEHNR, CDR2 FQNEAQ (reference sequence). As DNA, the CDR3 is TGTGCCAGCAGCTTAGTTGGGCCTGGTGAGCAGTTCTTC. Its protein is CASSLVGPGEQFF.

This chain joins TRBV5-6 and TRBJ2-4; D gene unclear. The length of the CDR3 is 14 residues. Per germline, CDR1 SGHDT and CDR2 YYEEEE. Trimming removed 6 bases from V and 4 bases from J, with 14 bases in between. The chain's CDR3 is CASTKRGTKNIQYF. CDR3 nucleotides: TGTGCCAGCACCAAGCGCGGTACAAAAAACATTCAGTACTTC.

V usage is TRBV13 and J usage is TRBJ2-5; perhaps TRBD1 as D (5 bases). V lost 5 bases to trimming and J lost 1 base, with 17 bases between them. The CDR3 loop spans 16 amino acids. Germline V lookup: CDR1 PRHDT, CDR2 FYEKMQ (reference sequence). The CDR3 loop is CASSRTGNRAQETQYF. DNA for the CDR3: TGTGCCAGCAGCCGAACAGGCAACCGAGCCCAAGAGACCCAGTACTTC.

The chain combines TRBV14 with TRBJ1-3, with D perhaps matching TRBD1 (6 bases). This CDR3 is built from 14 residues. Trimming removed 5 bases from V and 2 bases from J, with 10 bases in between. Looked up from germline, CDR1 is SGHDN and CDR2 is FVKESK. CDR3 protein: CASSIRGTGNTIYF. The CDR3 DNA follows: TGTGCCAGCAGCATCAGGGGAACTGGAAACACCATATATTTT.

There are a few counts of this clone. Written as DNA, the CDR3 is TGTGCCAGCAGTGGCGGGGGATCTAATGAAAAACTGTTTTTT. This gives the protein CASSGGGSNEKLFF. The rearrangement uses TRBV2 and TRBJ1-4; weak D call: TRBD1 (5 bases). The CDR3 is 14 amino acids. The germline V and J ends were trimmed by 4 bases and 3 bases, with 9 bases remaining between them. CDR1 and CDR2 (germline): SNHLY, FYNNEI.

The chain joins TRBV24-1 to TRBJ2-2, with 7 bases identical to TRBD2. The CDR3 covers 15 residues. V gave up 4 bases and J gave up 7 bases; unmatched junction bases: 8. CDR1 KGHDR and CDR2 SFDVKD come from the germline V gene. In DNA, the CDR3 is TGTGCCACCAGTGAGGGGGAGGGCCTTGGCGGGGAGCTGTTTTTT. Translating gives CATSEGEGLGGELFF.